One and the same sample provided the 24 T cell receptor beta chains below, sequenced in a study of blood T cell repertoires in COVID-19 (dated by TCRdb to about 2020). Receptors were amplified or captured by the immunoSEQ multiplex PCR assay. What TCRdb holds here is the immuneACCESS table cut down to in-frame rearrangements. Part of the clones is not present; checked against another copy, under half of the missing clones reflect an unresolved V gene, and the others are unexplained. The sample table contains fewer than 300,000 clones; only one count was recorded for around 81% of them. The ten largest clones represent roughly 2.9% of the sample. The specimen sequenced was peripheral blood. The receptors derive from a woman in her sixties with active or convalescent COVID-19.

This sequence joins TRBV5-1 and TRBJ1-5; D remains unclear. CDR1 and CDR2 (germline): SGHRS, YFSETQ. The CDR3 sequence is 12 residues long. V shed 4 bases and J shed 11 bases, with 13 bases lying between them. CDR3 sequence reads: CASSLDGGTQHF. The CDR3 coding sequence is TGCGCCAGCAGCCTGGACGGCGGGACCCAGCATTTT.

The J gene is TRBJ2-3, the V gene TRBV10-3; TRBD2 matches 8 bases. V was clipped by 4 bases and J by 2 bases; unmatched bases: 5. The germline gives CDR1 ENHRY, CDR2 SYGVKD. The CDR3 loop spans 15 amino acids. The CDR3 is CAISAGSGATDTQYF. The CDR3 DNA sequence: TGTGCCATCAGTGCGGGTAGCGGGGCCACAGATACGCAGTATTTT.

The genes are TRBV11-2 and TRBJ1-6, with a possible D match to TRBD1 (5 bases). CDR3 size: 13 residues. In germline, CDR1 is SGHAT, CDR2 FQNNGV. Trimming stripped 5 bases from V and 11 bases from J, with 13 bases between. CDR3 sequence: CASSPYRPAPLHF. For the CDR3, the DNA is TGTGCCAGCAGCCCATACAGGCCCGCACCCCTCCACTTT.

V gene TRBV7-9 combines with J gene TRBJ2-7, with 8 bases lining up with TRBD1. Germline assignment: CDR1 SEHNR and CDR2 FQNEAQ (reference sequence). This CDR3 spans 13 amino acids. With 3 bases clipped from V and 6 bases from J, the junction kept 4 bases outside the gene matches. CDR3 bases: TGTGCCAGCAGCTTGGGGCAGGGGGCCGAGCAGTACTTC. Protein: CASSLGQGAEQYF.

The chain combines TRBV7-2 with TRBJ1-1; D is uncertain. The V and J ends lost 4 bases and 6 bases respectively, with 21 bases between them. The CDR3 loop spans 16 amino acids. The germline CDR1 and CDR2 sequences are SGHTA and FQGNSA. CDR3 in DNA: TGTGCCAGCAGCTCACGGGTCCCGGGGATTCGCGCTGAAGCTTTCTTT. Protein: CASSSRVPGIRAEAFF.

The chain recombines TRBV12-3 or TRBV12-4 with TRBJ2-1; D not certain. V shed 3 bases and J shed 8 bases, with 8 bases lying between them. CDR3 length equals 12 residues. The CDR3 reads CASSFRVDEQFF. The CDR3 DNA reads as TGTGCCAGCAGTTTCCGGGTGGATGAGCAGTTCTTC.

The V and J genes are TRBV6-1 and TRBJ1-5; no reliable D call. The germline V and J ends were trimmed by 3 bases and 0 bases, with 18 bases remaining between them. The CDR3 is 18 amino acids. Germline V gene data show CDR1 as MNHNS and CDR2 as SASEGT. CDR3 residues: CASSDGRRPAYSNQPQHF. Here the CDR3 DNA reads TGTGCCAGCAGTGATGGGAGGAGACCTGCTTATAGCAATCAGCCCCAGCATTTT.

V gene TRBV18 combines with J gene TRBJ2-7; 7 nucleotides agree with TRBD1. Germline CDR1 reads KGHSH; CDR2 reads LQKENI. V lost 4 bases to trimming and J lost 5 bases; unmatched junction nucleotides: 8. CDR3 length: 14 residues. This chain's CDR3 is CASSLSTGTHEQYF. The CDR3 DNA sequence: TGTGCCAGCTCACTATCGACAGGGACCCACGAGCAGTACTTC.

The chain couples TRBV19 to TRBJ2-2; TRBD2 matches 9 bases. Looked up from germline, CDR1 is LNHDA and CDR2 is SQIVND (reference sequence). The CDR3 spans 17 residues. Germline trimming cut 3 bases from V and 3 bases from J; bases unmatched to any gene: 8. The CDR3 region is CASSILAGGPHTGELFF. As DNA, the CDR3 is TGTGCCAGTAGTATTCTGGCGGGGGGGCCCCACACCGGGGAGCTGTTTTTT.

A single count supports this clone. CDR3 bases: TGCAGCGTTGTGCTACCGGACAGGGGCTACGAGCAGTACTTC. Translated: CSVVLPDRGYEQYF. This chain connects TRBV29-1 to TRBJ2-7; 9 nucleotides match TRBD1. This CDR3 has 14 amino acids. The trim removed 4 bases at V and 3 bases at J, leaving 7 bases unmatched. From germline, CDR1 is SQVTM and CDR2 ANQGSEA.

The chain couples TRBV9 to TRBJ2-1, with 11 bases aligning to TRBD2. The germline V gene encodes CDR1 SGDLS and CDR2 YYNGEE. Germline trimming cut 0 bases from V and 7 bases from J; bases unmatched to any gene: 3. CDR3 size: 15 residues. The CDR3 protein is CASSVVGLAGNEQFF. The CDR3 nucleotides are TGTGCCAGCAGCGTAGTAGGACTAGCGGGTAATGAGCAGTTCTTC.

This clone is a singleton in its sample. V usage is TRBV6-5 and J usage is TRBJ1-4; D might be TRBD1 (5 bases). This CDR3 is 15 amino acids long. Trimming removed 6 bases from V and 0 bases from J, with 11 bases in between. The germline V gene has CDR1 MNHEY and CDR2 SVGAGI. CDR3 sequence reads: CASRAGGATNEKLFF. CDR3 nucleotides: TGTGCCAGCAGAGCCGGGGGTGCAACTAATGAAAAACTGTTTTTT.

This sequence joins TRBV19 and TRBJ1-1; possibly TRBD1 for D (5 bases). V shed 1 base and J shed 5 bases, with 11 bases lying between them. Germline CDR1 reads LNHDA; CDR2 reads SQIVND (reference sequence). The CDR3 spans 14 residues. The CDR3 sequence is CASSIGPGGTEAFF. CDR3 in DNA: TGTGCCAGTAGTATAGGCCCCGGGGGAACTGAAGCTTTCTTT.

The chain uses TRBV29-1 and TRBJ2-3; D may be TRBD1 (5 bases). Germline V gene lookup returns CDR1 SQVTM and CDR2 ANQGSEA. This CDR3 comprises 15 residues. V lost 1 base, J lost 1 base, and 12 bases lay in between. In DNA, the CDR3 is TGCAGCGTTGAAGGTAGACAGCCACGCACAGATACGCAGTATTTT. It codes for CSVEGRQPRTDTQYF.

The chain recombines TRBV9 with TRBJ1-1; 7 nucleotides line up with TRBD1. The germline V gene encodes CDR1 SGDLS and CDR2 YYNGEE. The CDR3 runs to 13 residues. The V segment lost 2 bases and the J segment 6 bases; nucleotides outside the gene matches: 4. CDR3 amino acids: CASSVQTGAEAFF. The CDR3 region has the DNA TGTGCCAGCAGCGTTCAAACAGGGGCTGAAGCTTTCTTT.

This clone was seen only a few times. The chain joins TRBV25-1 to TRBJ1-5; D unresolved. The CDR3 is 13 residues long. V was pared by 8 bases and J by 5 bases, with 13 bases between. The germline gives CDR1 MGHDK, CDR2 SYGVNS. The CDR3 nucleotides are TGTGCCAGCTCCGCAGGCTGGGATCAGCCCCAGCATTTT. It is translated as CASSAGWDQPQHF.

The gene calls are TRBV20-1 and TRBJ1-2; D ambiguous. This CDR3 has 11 amino acids. The V gene lost 2 bases and the J gene lost 8 bases, with 9 bases spanning the gap. Germline assignment: CDR1 DFQATT and CDR2 SNEGSKA (reference sequence). In DNA, the CDR3 is TGCAGTGCTAGAATTGGCACGGGCTACACCTTC. It specifies CSARIGTGYTF.

This clone turned up a few times. This sample also contains other DNA sequences that code for the same CDR3. V and J are TRBV9 and TRBJ1-3, with TRBD1 as a possible D gene (5 bases). With 2 bases removed from V and 1 base from J, the gap between germline ends came to 10 bases. The CDR3 is made up of 15 amino acids. Germline loops: CDR1 SGDLS, CDR2 YYNGEE. This CDR3 is CASSVAQGSGNTIYF. The CDR3 nucleotides are TGTGCCAGCAGCGTGGCCCAGGGTTCTGGAAACACCATATATTTT.

The rearrangement joins TRBV5-1 to TRBJ2-3, with 7 bases fitting TRBD1. V shed 0 bases and J 3 bases; nucleotides not matched to a gene: 10. Germline CDR1 is SGHRS and CDR2 is YFSETQ. The CDR3 runs 17 residues. CDR3 in amino acids: CASSLGGSGGKTDTQYF. CDR3 DNA: TGCGCCAGCAGCTTGGGGGGCTCAGGGGGTAAAACAGATACGCAGTATTTT.

This chain links TRBV7-9 with TRBJ2-3; 10 nucleotides agree with TRBD1. Germline values: CDR1 SEHNR, CDR2 FQNEAQ (reference sequence). V lost 3 bases, J lost 1 base, and 1 base stayed unmatched. This CDR3 region has 15 residues. The CDR3 loop is CASSFGQGGTDTQYF. CDR3 in DNA: TGTGCCAGCAGCTTCGGACAGGGGGGCACAGATACGCAGTATTTT.

This clone was observed a few times. J is TRBJ1-5 and V is TRBV3-1 (or the pseudogene TRBV3-2), with no clear D. This CDR3 is 13 amino acids long. Per the germline V gene, CDR1 is LGHDT and CDR2 is YNNKEL (reference sequence). V was pared by 6 bases and J by 4 bases, with 10 bases between. CDR3 loop: CASSETRNQPQHF. CDR3 sequence (DNA): TGTGCCAGCAGTGAGACACGGAATCAGCCCCAGCATTTT.

V gene TRBV27 combines with J gene TRBJ1-3; 7 nucleotides align to TRBD1. The ends lost 2 bases at V and 4 bases at J; junction bases unmatched: 5. The CDR3 length is 15 residues. CDR1 and CDR2 from the germline V gene are MNHEY and SMNVEV (reference sequence). The CDR3 sequence: CASSLTLGQGNTIYF. Here the CDR3 DNA reads TGTGCCAGCAGTTTAACTCTGGGACAGGGAAACACCATATATTTT.

The CDR3 is CASSYRQGAFEAFF. DNA for the CDR3: TGTGCCAGCAGTTACCGACAGGGGGCGTTTGAAGCTTTCTTT. This chain joins TRBV6-5 and TRBJ1-1; 10 nucleotides match TRBD1. Germline CDR1 reads MNHEY; CDR2 reads SVGAGI. The CDR3 is made up of 14 amino acids. V was pared by 2 bases and J by 7 bases, with 4 bases of the junction left unmatched.

This clone was detected a few times. The chain has TRBV7-9 and TRBJ1-4, with D perhaps matching TRBD1 (6 bases). CDR1 and CDR2 from the germline V gene are SEHNR and FQNEAQ (reference sequence). The CDR3 totals 12 residues. V was pared by 10 bases and J by 7 bases, with 13 bases between. CDR3 DNA sequence: TGTGCCATCGTTACAGGGTCTGAAAAACTGTTTTTT. Amino acid sequence: CAIVTGSEKLFF.